The source of this TCR beta chain is a study of cytomegalovirus exposure and HLA in healthy donors. The primer mix had 60 Vbeta and 13 Jbeta primers. Method: immunoSEQ multiplex PCR; TCRdb's copy keeps in-frame clones and lacks some. The table records about 80,000 clones, more than 50% of them present only once. The germline V gene encodes CDR1 MDHEN and CDR2 SYDVKM. This CDR3 contains 17 residues. Trimming removed 6 bases from V and 4 bases from J; junction bases left unmatched: 16. This clone was detected a few times. The clonotype comes from a male donor in good health and CMV-seropositive. The J gene is TRBJ1-2, the V gene TRBV28; 8 bases fit TRBD1. Material for sequencing was PBMCs. CDR3 sequence (DNA): TGTGCCAGCAGCTACACAGGGGGGGGATTGGGGAGCTATGGCTACACCTTC. This sequence encodes CASSYTGGGLGSYGYTF.